The present T cell receptor (beta chain) was sequenced within a study of T cells expressing NK-cell markers. Study-wide findings and caveats: The CD3+CD56-NKG2C+ fraction was also led by these clonotypes in a few donors.

Germline assignment: CDR1 LGHDT and CDR2 YNNKEL (reference sequence). CDR3 length: 17 residues. As regards this clonotype: The antigen is not known.

Following a re-call of the 5' RACE reads, TCRdb has one entry per CDR3 protein and lacks DNA. The sample totals 440,000 or so distinct CDR3 sequences. The clonotype originates from a woman aged 18 to 75 in good health. The chain combines TRBV3-1 with TRBJ2-5; the D gene TCRdb calls, TRBD2, cannot be checked with no DNA. The material sequenced was blood T cells: a sorted CD56 or NKG2C T cell subset, CD4+ or CD8+ T cells, or bulk PBMC T cells (not recorded which). The CDR3 loop reads CASSQDGLAGIQETQYF.